This entry features one T cell receptor (beta chain) sequence. The sample is drawn from a study of blood T cell repertoires in COVID-19. The assay was immunoSEQ multiplex PCR, and TCRdb's table has in-frame clones only and misses some. The sample has more than 100,000 clones; about 83% are singletons. The CDR3 covers 12 residues. CDR1 and CDR2 (germline): SGHRS, YFSETQ. The ends were cut back, 2 bases at V and 2 bases at J, with 4 bases in the middle. The chain has TRBV5-1 and TRBJ2-5; the D is unclear. This TCR was sampled from a woman aged 30 to 39 who had recovered from COVID-19. The sample was PBMCs or T cells enriched from blood (not recorded which). CDR3 coding DNA: TGCGCCAGCAGCTTTAATCAAGAGACCCAGTACTTC. This sequence encodes CASSFNQETQYF.